The 29 T cell receptor beta chains reported below all come from one sample, sequenced in a study of blood T cell repertoires in COVID-19. Clones were sequenced by immunoSEQ multiplex PCR, and TCRdb holds only the in-frame ones, with some missing. The table records fewer than 350,000 clones, nearly 90% of them present only once. Material: PBMCs or T cells enriched from blood (not recorded which). These receptors were taken from a woman aged 18-29 years with acute COVID-19.

The chain couples TRBV7-2 to TRBJ2-7; 8 nucleotides match TRBD1. The CDR3 loop spans 15 amino acids. From germline, CDR1 is SGHTA and CDR2 FQGNSA. V lost 6 bases, J lost 2 bases, and 9 bases stayed unmatched. The CDR3 spells CASREGTGFTYEQYF. CDR3 bases: TGTGCCAGCAGGGAAGGGACAGGATTTACCTACGAGCAGTACTTC.

This chain connects TRBV5-4 to TRBJ1-2, with 7 bases identical to TRBD1. Germline CDR1 and CDR2: SGHNT and YYREEE (reference sequence). The junction had 13 bases not matched to a gene; V was cut back by 4 bases and J by 4 bases. The CDR3 is 16 amino acids. The CDR3 sequence: CASSPPGQFSFYGYTF. CDR3 DNA: TGTGCCAGCAGCCCCCCGGGACAGTTCTCTTTCTATGGCTACACCTTC.

As for this clone: With a much larger clone just one base away, this may be a read error. The chain couples TRBV28 to TRBJ2-5; 7 positions agree with TRBD1. The CDR3 is 14 residues long. From germline, CDR1 is MDHEN and CDR2 SYDVKM. V shed 6 bases and J 3 bases; nucleotides not matched to a gene: 7. The CDR3 bases are TGTGCCAGCAGCCCGGGACAGAGCGAAGAGACCCAGTACTTC. Translating gives CASSPGQSEETQYF.

The chain is built from TRBV5-1 and TRBJ1-4; TRBD1 is a possible D gene (6 bases). The CDR3 totals 15 residues. In germline, CDR1 is SGHRS, CDR2 YFSETQ. V dropped 2 bases and J dropped 4 bases, with 12 bases sitting between them. The CDR3 loop reads CASSFGQSLNEKLFF. In DNA form, the CDR3 reads TGCGCCAGCAGCTTTGGACAGAGTCTTAATGAAAAACTGTTTTTT.

The chain employs TRBV5-1 and TRBJ2-3; 12 bases map to TRBD2. The CDR3 consists of 15 residues. V dropped 1 base and J dropped 6; count of bases not matched to a gene: 3. Germline CDR1 SGHRS, CDR2 YFSETQ. The CDR3 spells CASSLTSGRIDTQYF. CDR3 nucleotide sequence: TGCGCCAGCAGCTTGACTAGCGGGAGGATTGATACGCAGTATTTT.

In its sample, this clone was seen once. The sample holds other DNA sequences that translate to the same CDR3. The chain's CDR3 is CATSRDKAGVANEQFF. CDR3 DNA: TGTGCCACCAGCAGAGATAAGGCGGGAGTCGCCAATGAGCAGTTCTTC. V usage is TRBV15 and J usage is TRBJ2-1, with 7 bases aligning to TRBD2. J lost 6 bases, V lost 0 bases, and 8 bases had no gene match. The CDR3 spans 16 residues. CDR1 and CDR2 from the germline V gene are LNHNV and YYDKDF (reference sequence).

V gene TRBV19 combines with J gene TRBJ1-2; 7 nucleotides agree with TRBD1. This CDR3 contains 17 residues. Germline V lookup: CDR1 LNHDA, CDR2 SQIVND (reference sequence). The junction had 8 bases not matched to a gene; V was cut back by 0 bases and J by 1 base. The CDR3 spells CASSIERRTGVNYGYTF. Written as DNA, the CDR3 is TGTGCCAGTAGTATAGAGCGGAGGACAGGAGTTAACTATGGCTACACCTTC.

The J gene is TRBJ2-2, the V gene TRBV19; 9 bases align to TRBD1. Trimming at V came to 1 base and at J to 6 bases, leaving 6 bases not matched to a gene. The germline gives CDR1 LNHDA, CDR2 SQIVND (reference sequence). CDR3 length equals 16 residues. The CDR3 DNA reads TGTGCCAGTAGTATAGGCGGACAGGGGTGGGCCGGGGAGCTGTTTTTT. Its translation: CASSIGGQGWAGELFF. Drawing the rest from reference TRBV19 and TRBJ2-2, the complete variable domain is DGGITQSPKYLFRKEGQNVTLSCEQNLNHDAMYWYRQDPGQGLRLIYYSQIVNDFQKGDIAEGYSVSREKKESFPLTVTSAQKNPTAFYLCASSIGGQGWAGELFFGEGSRLTVL.

The gene calls are TRBV29-1 and TRBJ2-1; 10 positions agree with TRBD2. Trimming cost V 6 bases and J 7 bases; bases outside gene matches: 9. The CDR3 is 14 amino acids. The germline V gene encodes CDR1 SQVTM and CDR2 ANQGSEA. DNA for the CDR3: TGCAGCGTGGAAAGCGGGAGGGTGGGTAATGAGCAGTTCTTC. Protein: CSVESGRVGNEQFF.

The chain uses TRBV5-1 and TRBJ2-5; 8 bases map to TRBD2. This CDR3 has 14 amino acids. Trimming at V came to 4 bases and at J to 5 bases, leaving 7 bases not matched to a gene. Germline CDR1 reads SGHRS; CDR2 reads YFSETQ. The CDR3 region has the DNA TGCGCCAGCAGCCCCCGGGGGGGGATGGAGACCCAGTACTTC. It encodes CASSPRGGMETQYF. The full variable domain, in which reference TRBV5-1 and TRBJ2-5 provide the parts outside the CDR3, is KAGVTQTPRYLIKTRGQQVTLSCSPISGHRSVSWYQQTPGQGLQFLFEYFSETQRNKGNFPGRFSGRQFSNSRSEMNVSTLELGDSALYLCASSPRGGMETQYFGPGTRLLVL.

The table lists this clone with a count of one. The CDR3 nucleotides read TGCGCCAGCAACACCGGGACTAGCGGGAGCTACGAGCAGTACTTC. It codes for CASNTGTSGSYEQYF. The chain uses TRBV10-2 and TRBJ2-7, with 14 bases identical to TRBD2. This CDR3 spans 15 amino acids. Trimming at V came to 7 bases and at J to 3 bases, leaving 5 bases not matched to a gene. Per germline, CDR1 WSHSY and CDR2 SAAADI.

J is TRBJ1-4 and V is TRBV29-1; 7 bases are shared with TRBD1. CDR3 size: 13 residues. The V and J ends lost 6 bases and 5 bases, in that order; junction bases with no gene match: 6. CDR1 SQVTM and CDR2 ANQGSEA come from the germline V gene. The CDR3 nucleotides are TGCAGCGTCTTCGGGACAGTCAATGAAAAACTGTTTTTT. It translates to CSVFGTVNEKLFF.

This clone was detected many times. This chain uses TRBV7-9 with TRBJ2-7, with 11 bases identical to TRBD2. Germline V CDR1 and CDR2: SEHNR, FQNEAQ (reference sequence). The V gene end was trimmed by 4 bases and the J gene end by 3 bases; junction bases not matched to a gene: 5. The CDR3 loop spans 15 amino acids. The CDR3 DNA reads TGTGCCAGCAGCTCTCGTCTAGCGGGAGGCTACGAGCAGTACTTC. This sequence encodes CASSSRLAGGYEQYF.

V and J are TRBV5-1 and TRBJ1-2, with 8 bases aligning to TRBD1. Trimming cost V 0 bases and J 8 bases; bases outside gene matches: 6. CDR3 length: 14 amino acids. From germline, CDR1 is SGHRS and CDR2 YFSETQ. DNA of the CDR3: TGCGCCAGCAGCTTGGGGACAGGGAGGAGGGGCTACACCTTC. Translation gives CASSLGTGRRGYTF.

The CDR3, as DNA: TGCGCCAGCAGAAAAGCCCTAGGACCCCTCCACTTT. As protein: CASRKALGPLHF. The gene calls are TRBV4-1 and TRBJ1-6, with D unresolved. The CDR3 runs 12 residues. V was clipped by 6 bases and J by 12 bases, with 12 bases between them. CDR1 and CDR2 (germline): MGHRA, YSYEKL.

The chain uses TRBV5-5 and TRBJ1-4, with D uncertain. Per germline, CDR1 SGHKS and CDR2 YYEKEE (reference sequence). V lost 0 bases, J lost 3 bases, and 3 bases lay in between. CDR3 length: 13 residues. The CDR3 region is CASSLAANEKLFF. CDR3 DNA sequence: TGTGCCAGCAGCTTGGCAGCTAATGAAAAACTGTTTTTT. The variable domain in full, completed from reference TRBV5-5 and TRBJ1-4, reads DAGVTQSPTHLIKTRGQQVTLRCSPISGHKSVSWYQQVLGQGPQFIFQYYEKEERGRGNFPDRFSARQFPNYSSELNVNALLLGDSALYLCASSLAANEKLFFGSGTQLSVL.

The chain recombines TRBV6-5 with TRBJ1-2, with D perhaps TRBD1 (6 bases). Germline V lookup: CDR1 MNHEY, CDR2 SVGAGI. This CDR3 comprises 13 residues. Trimming pared 5 bases from V and 1 base from J, leaving 8 bases between. The CDR3 loop is CASSRQVNYGYTF. CDR3 bases: TGTGCCAGCAGTAGACAGGTTAACTATGGCTACACCTTC.

The chain carries TRBV5-1 and TRBJ2-1; a weak D match, TRBD2 (6 bases). CDR1 SGHRS and CDR2 YFSETQ come from the germline V gene. V was shortened by 4 bases and J by 7 bases, with 18 bases between the two germline ends. This CDR3 has 15 amino acids. The CDR3 DNA reads TGCGCCAGCAGCCGCCTGCCGGGAGATAATAATGAGCAGTTCTTC. Protein: CASSRLPGDNNEQFF.

This chain connects TRBV28 to TRBJ1-2; no clear D. CDR1 is MDHEN, CDR2 SYDVKM, per germline. The length of the CDR3 is 11 residues. Trimming cost V 8 bases and J 3 bases, with 7 bases left between them. The CDR3 is CASREDYGYTF. The CDR3 nucleotides read TGTGCCAGCCGGGAGGACTATGGCTACACCTTC.

The genes are TRBV10-1 and TRBJ2-3, with 13 positions matching TRBD2. Losses at the gene ends were 3 bases for V and 4 bases for J; bases not matched to a gene: 4. The CDR3 runs 16 residues. From germline, CDR1 is WNHNN and CDR2 SYGVQD (reference sequence). This CDR3 reads CASSDTSGRAADTQYF. The CDR3 DNA follows: TGCGCCAGCAGTGATACTAGCGGGAGGGCCGCAGATACGCAGTATTTT.

V usage is TRBV5-6 and J usage is TRBJ2-2; TRBD2 matches 8 bases. The CDR3 loop spans 19 amino acids. The germline CDR1 and CDR2 sequences are SGHDT and YYEEEE. V dropped 0 bases and J dropped 6; count of bases not matched to a gene: 16. CDR3 bases: TGTGCCAGCAGCTTGGCGCTCGTGCGCGGGACTAGTGTTCCCGGGGAGCTGTTTTTT. Amino acid sequence: CASSLALVRGTSVPGELFF.

DNA of the CDR3: TGTGCCAGCGGGAGATTCTACGAGCAGTACTTC. Amino acid sequence: CASGRFYEQYF. This chain connects TRBV11-2 to TRBJ2-7, with D possibly being TRBD2 (5 bases). CDR1 and CDR2 (germline): SGHAT, FQNNGV. The CDR3 contains 11 residues. Trimming shortened V by 8 bases and J by 3 bases, and 8 bases separated the two germline ends.

A few counts support this clone. The same CDR3 can be traced to other DNA sequences in this sample. This chain connects TRBV14 to TRBJ2-1, with TRBD2 matching over 13 bases. Germline CDR1 is SGHDN and CDR2 is FVKESK. V lost 1 base to trimming and J lost 7 bases; unmatched junction nucleotides: 1. The CDR3 contains 15 residues. The CDR3 spells CASSQGLAGGNEQFF. The CDR3 bases are TGTGCCAGCAGCCAAGGACTAGCGGGGGGTAATGAGCAGTTCTTC. The complete variable domain, with remaining parts taken from reference TRBV14 and TRBJ2-1, reads EAGVTQFPSHSVIEKGQTVTLRCDPISGHDNLYWYRRVMGKEIKFLLHFVKESKQDESGMPNNRFLAERTGGTYSTLKVQPAELEDSGVYFCASSQGLAGGNEQFFGPGTRLTVL.

The CDR3 reads CASSIVRGLVNIQYF. As DNA, the CDR3 is TGTGCCAGTAGTATAGTGAGGGGGCTGGTAAACATTCAGTACTTC. This sequence joins TRBV19 and TRBJ2-4; TRBD1 agrees at 7 bases. The CDR3 sequence is 15 residues long. Per the germline V gene, CDR1 is LNHDA and CDR2 is SQIVND (reference sequence). V lost 1 base to trimming and J lost 6 bases; unmatched junction nucleotides: 6. Together with reference TRBV19 and TRBJ2-4, the CDR3 gives the full variable domain: DGGITQSPKYLFRKEGQNVTLSCEQNLNHDAMYWYRQDPGQGLRLIYYSQIVNDFQKGDIAEGYSVSREKKESFPLTVTSAQKNPTAFYLCASSIVRGLVNIQYFGAGTRLSVL.

The gene calls are TRBV6-5 and TRBJ2-1; D perhaps matches TRBD2 (5 bases). This CDR3 spans 15 amino acids. Germline CDR1 and CDR2: MNHEY and SVGAGI. V was trimmed by 6 bases and J by 3 bases, leaving 15 bases between them. The CDR3 sequence: CASRSPQRNYNEQFF. The CDR3 coding sequence is TGTGCCAGCAGGTCACCACAGCGGAACTACAATGAGCAGTTCTTC.

The J gene is TRBJ1-2, the V gene TRBV6-6, with no clear D. The CDR3 extends over 15 amino acids. The germline CDR1 and CDR2 sequences are MNHNY and SVGAGI (reference sequence). V lost 0 bases and J 2 bases, leaving 10 bases between the germline ends. The CDR3 region has the DNA TGTGCCAGCAGTTACTCAGGAGGGATCAACTATGGCTACACCTTC. Translation: CASSYSGGINYGYTF.

V gene TRBV19 combines with J gene TRBJ2-1; possibly TRBD2 for D (6 bases). The V end was cut by 2 bases, the J end by 7 bases, with 21 bases between. This CDR3 is built from 17 residues. Germline lookup yields CDR1 LNHDA and CDR2 SQIVND (reference sequence). For the CDR3, the DNA is TGTGCCAGTAGTATAAGCGGCGGATCGGAGGGCCAAAATGAGCAGTTCTTC. Protein product: CASSISGGSEGQNEQFF.

The chain employs TRBV19 and TRBJ2-2, with D possibly being TRBD2 (6 bases). V lost 1 base to trimming and J lost 5 bases, with 17 bases between them. The CDR3 contains 17 residues. Germline lookup yields CDR1 LNHDA and CDR2 SQIVND (reference sequence). Here the CDR3 reads CASSIVPREYRTGELFF. CDR3 nucleotide sequence: TGTGCCAGTAGTATAGTCCCCCGGGAGTATAGGACCGGGGAGCTGTTTTTT.

The V gene is TRBV7-9, the J gene TRBJ1-4; D remains unclear. Germline V gene data show CDR1 as SEHNR and CDR2 as FQNEAQ (reference sequence). This CDR3 has 13 residues. Trimming cost V 3 bases and J 15 bases, with 17 bases left between them. CDR3 region: CASSFRPSDGVFF. The CDR3 region has the DNA TGTGCCAGCAGCTTTCGGCCAAGCGACGGGGTGTTTTTT. Full variable domain (outside the CDR3, taken from reference TRBV7-9 and TRBJ1-4): DTGVSQNPRHKITKRGQNVTFRCDPISEHNRLYWYRQTLGQGPEFLTYFQNEAQLEKSRLLSDRFSAERPKGSFSTLEIQRTEQGDSAMYLCASSFRPSDGVFFGSGTQLSVL.